These 7 T cell receptor beta chains share one sample of origin, sequenced in a study of CD8+ T cells in alopecia areata. Extraction of RNA preceded its reverse transcription into cDNA, which served as the sequencing template. Repertoires were generated with immunoSEQ multiplex PCR, while TCRdb's copy carries only in-frame clones and drops some. The table lists fewer than 100,000 clones, about 40% of them singletons. The sample comprised CD4+ T cells sorted from blood. These receptors were collected from a human donor with alopecia areata.

The J gene is TRBJ2-7, the V gene TRBV29-1, with TRBD1 matching 9 bases. Germline V gene data show CDR1 as SQVTM and CDR2 as ANQGSEA. Trimming cost V 4 bases and J 3 bases; bases outside gene matches: 4. The CDR3 has 13 residues. The CDR3 DNA is TGCAGCGTTGGAGGGGGACAGGGCTACGAGCAGTACTTC. It yields the protein CSVGGGQGYEQYF.

This clone was seen only a few times. The gene calls are TRBV29-1 and TRBJ2-5; 7 bases map to TRBD2. CDR3 length: 19 residues. CDR1 is SQVTM, CDR2 ANQGSEA, per germline. The V and J ends lost 1 base and 0 bases, in that order; junction bases with no gene match: 17. The CDR3 loop is CSVEVFWANLGRDQETQYF. CDR3 in DNA: TGCAGCGTTGAAGTTTTTTGGGCTAATTTAGGGAGGGACCAAGAGACCCAGTACTTC.

The genes are TRBV29-1 and TRBJ2-2; 9 positions match TRBD1. The CDR3 runs 15 residues. V lost 6 bases to trimming and J lost 3 bases; unmatched junction nucleotides: 8. Germline-derived CDR1 and CDR2 are SQVTM and ANQGSEA. Written as DNA, the CDR3 is TGCAGCGTCTCCGGGACAGGGACTTACACCGGGGAGCTGTTTTTT. It codes for CSVSGTGTYTGELFF.

The chain employs TRBV7-9 and TRBJ2-7; TRBD1 matches 8 bases. The trim removed 6 bases at V and 9 bases at J, leaving 10 bases unmatched. Germline CDR1 reads SEHNR; CDR2 reads FQNEAQ (reference sequence). The CDR3 loop spans 13 amino acids. CDR3 sequence (DNA): TGTGCCAGCAGTCCTACAGGACAGGGCACGCAGTACTTC. This sequence encodes CASSPTGQGTQYF. The full variable domain, in which reference TRBV7-9 and TRBJ2-7 provide the parts outside the CDR3, is DTGVSQNPRHKITKRGQNVTFRCDPISEHNRLYWYRQTLGQGPEFLTYFQNEAQLEKSRLLSDRFSAERPKGSFSTLEIQRTEQGDSAMYLCASSPTGQGTQYFGPGTRLTVT.

This clone has just a few counts. This sequence joins TRBV28 and TRBJ1-1, with D uncertain. CDR1 and CDR2 from the germline V gene are MDHEN and SYDVKM. Deletions cut 6 bases from V and 10 bases from J, with 12 bases between. The CDR3 has 11 amino acids. The CDR3 DNA reads TGTGCCAGCAGCTTCATGTCTACAGCTTTCTTT. It encodes CASSFMSTAFF.

The rearrangement joins TRBV6-5 to TRBJ1-6; 7 bases map to TRBD1. V was pared by 4 bases and J by 11 bases, with 8 bases of the junction left unmatched. From germline, CDR1 is MNHEY and CDR2 SVGAGI. The CDR3 is 14 amino acids. For the CDR3, the DNA is TGTGCCAGCAGTTTGGAGGGGGCCCAGGCACCCCTCCACTTT. Translated, it gives CASSLEGAQAPLHF.

This clone occurred a few times. The V call is TRBV7-9, the J call TRBJ1-2, with D uncertain. Germline CDR1 is SEHNR and CDR2 is FQNEAQ (reference sequence). The CDR3 has 13 amino acids. Trimming removed 5 bases from V and 2 bases from J, with 9 bases in between. In DNA form, the CDR3 reads TGTGCCAGCAGCGCCGGACGGAACTATGGCTACACCTTC. It specifies CASSAGRNYGYTF.